These 5 T cell receptor beta chains share one sample of origin, sequenced in a study of OX40 agonist ivuxolimab in advanced cancers. Sequencing was performed with immunoSEQ multiplex PCR; in TCRdb, only in-frame clones are kept and a portion is missing. The sample comprises 65,000 to 100,000 clones, around 88% of which are singletons, and roughly 0.71% rests with the top ten. The sample was CD4+ or CD8+ T cells sorted from blood, taken in a trial of the OX40 agonist ivuxolimab. These receptors originate from an adult with an advanced solid tumor such as melanoma, head and neck, liver or kidney cancer.

The chain employs TRBV29-1 and TRBJ2-3, with TRBD2 matching 8 bases. Trimming at V came to 6 bases and at J to 7 bases, leaving 9 bases not matched to a gene. This CDR3 spans 13 amino acids. CDR1 SQVTM and CDR2 ANQGSEA come from the germline V gene. In DNA form, the CDR3 reads TGCAGCGTCGCTAGCTCGGGAGGGAATACGCAGTATTTT. Protein sequence: CSVASSGGNTQYF.

The J gene is TRBJ2-4, the V gene TRBV11-2; 9 bases match TRBD1. CDR3 length equals 16 residues. J was trimmed by 8 bases and V by 5 bases; bases with no gene match: 13. The germline gives CDR1 SGHAT, CDR2 FQNNGV. CDR3 DNA: TGTGCCAGCAGCCACTCCGGGACAGGGCTTTTAGACATTCAGTACTTC. The encoded protein is CASSHSGTGLLDIQYF.

The chain couples TRBV6-6 to TRBJ1-1; D is uncertain. V shed 6 bases and J shed 5 bases, with 16 bases lying between them. The CDR3 is made up of 14 amino acids. Per the germline V gene, CDR1 is MNHNY and CDR2 is SVGAGI (reference sequence). The CDR3 nucleotides read TGTGCCAGCAGAGTTACAGTTCCCGGAACTGAAGCTTTCTTT. Amino acid sequence: CASRVTVPGTEAFF.

The J gene is TRBJ2-7, the V gene TRBV6-5; possible D gene TRBD1, 6 bases. The CDR3 loop spans 14 amino acids. The V and J ends lost 7 bases and 6 bases respectively, with 19 bases between them. CDR1 and CDR2 (germline): MNHEY, SVGAGI. The CDR3 region has the DNA TGTGCCAGCACCAAGGCAGGGGCAGGCGTCGAGCAGTACTTC. This codes for CASTKAGAGVEQYF.

The rearrangement uses TRBV10-3 and TRBJ2-7; D call uncertain. The V gene's germline CDR1 is ENHRY and CDR2 SYGVKD. V lost 3 bases and J 3 bases, leaving 6 bases between the germline ends. This CDR3 has 12 amino acids. In DNA, the CDR3 is TGTGCCATCAGTGATATAGGCTACGAGCAGTACTTC. Translated, it gives CAISDIGYEQYF.